Each of the 18 T cell receptor beta chains below was sequenced from the same sample in a study of metastatic and nonmetastatic thyroid tumors. MiXCR was used by TCRdb to re-call the PCR reads. The repertoire holds under 45,000 clones, with around 16% as singletons. Nobody among the patients had been given any treatment before thyroid surgery. Sequencing used tumor tissue. The receptors here all came from a female donor with papillary thyroid cancer or a benign thyroid nodule (not recorded which). Some clones in this sample may be carry-over from other donors' samples.

In its sample, this clone was seen many times. This sequence joins TRBV19 and TRBJ1-1; possible D gene TRBD1, 5 bases. Germline V gene lookup returns CDR1 LNHDA and CDR2 SQIVND (reference sequence). CDR3 length equals 13 residues. V shed 3 bases and J shed 8 bases, with 13 bases lying between them. CDR3 region: CASSIKRQTEAFF. In DNA form, the CDR3 reads TGTGCCAGTAGTATCAAACGACAGACGGAAGCTTTCTTT.

Comment on this clone: The final CDR3 position lacks the conserved phenylalanine or tryptophan, pointing to a likely read error. The V gene is TRBV6-9, the J gene TRBJ1-6; D is uncertain. Germline CDR1 reads MNHGY; CDR2 reads SVAAGI. This CDR3 contains 17 residues. Between the trimmed V and J ends, which lost 3 bases and 8 bases, there was a span of 20 bases. The CDR3 region has the DNA TGTGCCAGCAGTTACCAACGTGGCAGTTGGCCGGATTCACCCCTCCACTGT. Translating it yields CASSYQRGSWPDSPLHC.

The chain couples TRBV3-1 to TRBJ2-1; unclear D gene. Germline V gene data show CDR1 as LGHDT and CDR2 as YNNKEL (reference sequence). The CDR3 totals 12 residues. V shed 1 base and J shed 7 bases, with 5 bases lying between them. CDR3 in amino acids: CASSQVGNEQFF. The DNA for the CDR3 is TGTGCCAGCAGCCAAGTGGGGAATGAGCAGTTCTTC.

Remarks on this clone: A much larger clone lies a single base off, so this may be a read error. The J gene is TRBJ2-5, the V gene TRBV12-3 or TRBV12-4; 9 bases agree with TRBD1. This CDR3 is 13 amino acids long. Trimming at V came to 5 bases and at J to 7 bases, leaving 5 bases not matched to a gene. CDR3 amino acids: CASSGTGPRTQYF. In nucleotides, the CDR3 is TGTGCCAGCAGTGGGACAGGGCCCCGGACCCAGTACTTC.

This clone was counted ten times or more. This sample also contains other DNA sequences that code for the same CDR3. This chain uses TRBV5-5 with TRBJ1-4; D ambiguous. The CDR3 totals 14 residues. V was cut by 0 bases and J by 6 bases, with 9 bases left in between. Germline lookup yields CDR1 SGHKS and CDR2 YYEKEE (reference sequence). CDR3 nucleotide sequence: TGTGCCAGCAGCTTGGTGGTGGCCGATGAAAAACTGTTTTTT. Its protein product is CASSLVVADEKLFF.

This clone was detected ten times or more. V and J are TRBV5-5 and TRBJ2-7, with a possible D match to TRBD2 (6 bases). The CDR3 extends over 12 amino acids. Germline CDR1 is SGHKS and CDR2 is YYEKEE (reference sequence). V was shortened by 4 bases and J by 4 bases, with 9 bases between the two germline ends. CDR3 loop: CASSRGGYEQYF. The CDR3 region has the DNA TGTGCCAGCAGCCGTGGGGGGTACGAGCAGTACTTC.

The genes are TRBV5-1 and TRBJ2-3; D possibly corresponds to TRBD1 (6 bases). V was shortened by 1 base and J by 2 bases, with 17 bases between the two germline ends. The CDR3 sequence is 17 residues long. The germline CDR1 and CDR2 sequences are SGHRS and YFSETQ. The CDR3 region has the DNA TGCGCCAGCAGCTTGAGGGGGTCTGCCAGCATCACAGATACGCAGTATTTT. Amino acid sequence: CASSLRGSASITDTQYF. Combining the CDR3 with reference TRBV5-1 and TRBJ2-3 gives the whole variable domain KAGVTQTPRYLIKTRGQQVTLSCSPISGHRSVSWYQQTPGQGLQFLFEYFSETQRNKGNFPGRFSGRQFSNSRSEMNVSTLELGDSALYLCASSLRGSASITDTQYFGPGTRLTVL.

This clone showed up many times. This chain uses TRBV20-1 with TRBJ2-1; D possibly matches TRBD1 or TRBD2 (6 bases each). This CDR3 is 16 amino acids long. Germline CDR1 reads DFQATT; CDR2 reads SNEGSKA (reference sequence). Trimming cost V 2 bases and J 2 bases, with 16 bases left between them. CDR3 sequence: CSARFGGHGPYNEQFF. CDR3 coding DNA: TGCAGTGCTAGATTTGGGGGGCATGGTCCCTACAATGAGCAGTTCTTC.

The chain is built from TRBV2 and TRBJ1-1; a possible D gene is TRBD1 (5 bases). Germline assignment: CDR1 SNHLY and CDR2 FYNNEI. V lost 3 bases to trimming and J lost 0 bases, with 11 bases between them. The CDR3 consists of 15 residues. The CDR3 DNA reads TGTGCCAGCAGTGAGCGGGGGAGGATGAACACTGAAGCTTTCTTT. Translated, it gives CASSERGRMNTEAFF.

This clone was detected ten times or more. The rearrangement uses TRBV6-1 and TRBJ2-7, with 10 nucleotides matching TRBD1. The ends lost 7 bases at V and 5 bases at J; junction bases unmatched: 11. CDR1 and CDR2 (germline): MNHNS, SASEGT. The CDR3 is 15 amino acids. CDR3 residues: CASTPRQGARDEQYF. The CDR3 DNA reads as TGTGCCAGCACACCTAGACAGGGGGCTCGGGACGAGCAGTACTTC.

This clone was seen a few times. Germline is not matched at one junction end, which may reflect a read error. This chain links TRBV5-1 with TRBJ1-1; D not resolved. Germline V CDR1 and CDR2: SGHRS, YFSETQ. The CDR3 extends over 15 amino acids. The CDR3 here is CASNLARELNTEAFF. CDR3 coding DNA: TGCGCCAGCAACTTGGCCCGGGAGTTGAACACTGAAGCTTTCTTT.

Many counts were recorded for this clone. The chain employs TRBV20-1 and TRBJ1-5, with TRBD1 matching 8 bases. The J segment lost 7 bases and the V segment lost 0 bases, leaving 8 bases of the junction unmatched. Germline values: CDR1 DFQATT, CDR2 SNEGSKA (reference sequence). The length of the CDR3 is 15 residues. In nucleotides, the CDR3 is TGCAGTGCTAGAGAGACCGGACAGGGCTGGCAGCCCCAGCATTTT. Translating gives CSARETGQGWQPQHF.

This clone came up many times. The rearrangement links TRBV13 to TRBJ2-5; 9 bases match TRBD1. The CDR3 loop spans 14 amino acids. Germline loops: CDR1 PRHDT, CDR2 FYEKMQ (reference sequence). V lost 4 bases, J lost 5 bases, and 5 bases stayed unmatched. In nucleotides, the CDR3 is TGTGCCAGCAGCTCTACAGGGGGCTGGGAGACCCAGTACTTC. This gives the protein CASSSTGGWETQYF.

This clone was counted ten times or more. The chain has TRBV5-6 and TRBJ2-1; the D gene is possibly TRBD1 (6 bases). The CDR3 sequence is 12 residues long. Germline values: CDR1 SGHDT, CDR2 YYEEEE. V dropped 4 bases and J dropped 6 bases, with 8 bases sitting between them. This CDR3 reads CASSLGGNEQFF. For the CDR3, the DNA is TGTGCCAGCAGCCTAGGGGGCAATGAGCAGTTCTTC. The entire variable domain, with the rest obtained from reference TRBV5-6 and TRBJ2-1, is as follows: DAGVTQSPTHLIKTRGQQVTLRCSPKSGHDTVSWYQQALGQGPQFIFQYYEEEERQRGNFPDRFSGHQFPNYSSELNVNALLLGDSALYLCASSLGGNEQFFGPGTRLTVL.

This clone appeared many times. This chain connects TRBV5-1 to TRBJ2-3; no clear D gene. The CDR3 extends over 16 amino acids. Trimming took off 0 bases at V and 1 base at J, with 12 bases between the two ends. CDR1 is SGHRS and CDR2 is YFSETQ in the germline V gene. The DNA of the CDR3 is TGCGCCAGCAGCTTGGCCGGGTACTCGGGCACAGATACGCAGTATTTT. Protein sequence: CASSLAGYSGTDTQYF. Full variable domain (rest looked up from reference TRBV5-1 and TRBJ2-3): KAGVTQTPRYLIKTRGQQVTLSCSPISGHRSVSWYQQTPGQGLQFLFEYFSETQRNKGNFPGRFSGRQFSNSRSEMNVSTLELGDSALYLCASSLAGYSGTDTQYFGPGTRLTVL.

This clone was counted at least ten times. V and J are TRBV19 and TRBJ2-7; the match to TRBD1 covers 8 bases. Trimming at V came to 4 bases and at J to 2 bases, leaving 10 bases not matched to a gene. The CDR3 totals 16 residues. CDR1 is LNHDA, CDR2 SQIVND, per germline (reference sequence). DNA of the CDR3: TGTGCCAGTAGTACGCTCGCGGACAGGGTGACCTACGAGCAGTACTTC. Translating gives CASSTLADRVTYEQYF.

In its sample, this clone was seen many times. The rearrangement uses TRBV30 and TRBJ1-1; 10 bases align to TRBD1. Looked up from germline, CDR1 is GTSNPN and CDR2 is SVGIG (reference sequence). This CDR3 is 15 amino acids long. Trimming cost V 5 bases and J 3 bases; bases outside gene matches: 9. CDR3 region: CAWRRQGALDTEAFF. The CDR3 bases are TGTGCCTGGCGGAGACAGGGGGCGCTGGACACTGAAGCTTTCTTT. Complete variable domain (other parts from reference TRBV30 and TRBJ1-1): SQTIHQWPATLVQPVGSPLSLECTVEGTSNPNLYWYRQAAGRGLQLLFYSVGIGQISSEVPQNLSASRPQDRQFILSSKKLLLSDSGFYLCAWRRQGALDTEAFFGQGTRLTVV.

This clone was observed many times. CDR3 nucleotide sequence: TGCGCCAGCAGCATCGGACAGGGGCGCACAGATACGCAGTATTTT. It is translated as CASSIGQGRTDTQYF. The rearrangement joins TRBV5-1 to TRBJ2-3, with TRBD1 matching over 9 bases. V was pared by 4 bases and J by 1 base, with 4 bases of the junction left unmatched. Germline V gene data show CDR1 as SGHRS and CDR2 as YFSETQ. This CDR3 is built from 15 residues.